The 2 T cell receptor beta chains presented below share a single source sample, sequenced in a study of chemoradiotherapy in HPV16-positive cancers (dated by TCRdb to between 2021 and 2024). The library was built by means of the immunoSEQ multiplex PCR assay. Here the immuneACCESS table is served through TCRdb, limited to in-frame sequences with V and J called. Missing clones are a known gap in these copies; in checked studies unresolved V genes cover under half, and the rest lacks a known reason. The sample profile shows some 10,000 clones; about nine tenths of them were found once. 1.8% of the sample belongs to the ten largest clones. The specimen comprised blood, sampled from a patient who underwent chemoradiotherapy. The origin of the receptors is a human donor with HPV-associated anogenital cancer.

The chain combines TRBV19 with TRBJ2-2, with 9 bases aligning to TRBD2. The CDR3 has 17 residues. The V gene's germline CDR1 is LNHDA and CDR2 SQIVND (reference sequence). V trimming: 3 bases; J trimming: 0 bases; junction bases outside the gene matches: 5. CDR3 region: CASSISSGVANTGELFF. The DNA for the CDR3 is TGTGCCAGTAGTATTTCTAGCGGGGTCGCGAACACCGGGGAGCTGTTTTTT.

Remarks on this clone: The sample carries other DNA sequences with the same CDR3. CDR3 protein: CASSQGWRSNYGYTF. The CDR3 bases are TGTGCCAGCAGCCAAGGTTGGAGATCTAACTATGGCTACACCTTC. The V gene is TRBV14, the J gene TRBJ1-2; D is unresolved. V was trimmed by 1 base and J by 0 bases, leaving 9 bases between them. Germline CDR1 reads SGHDN; CDR2 reads FVKESK. This CDR3 comprises 15 residues.